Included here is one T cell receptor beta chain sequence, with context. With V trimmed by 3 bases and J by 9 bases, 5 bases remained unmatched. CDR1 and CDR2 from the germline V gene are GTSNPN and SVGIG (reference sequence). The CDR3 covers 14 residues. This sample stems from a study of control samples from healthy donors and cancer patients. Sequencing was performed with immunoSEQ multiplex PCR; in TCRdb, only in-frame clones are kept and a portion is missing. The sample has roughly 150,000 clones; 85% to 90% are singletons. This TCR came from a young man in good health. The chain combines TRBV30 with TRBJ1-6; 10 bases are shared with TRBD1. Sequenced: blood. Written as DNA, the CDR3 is TGTGCCTGGAGGGGGACAGGGGCAAGTTCACCCCTCCACTTT. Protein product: CAWRGTGASSPLHF.